The TCR beta chain under discussion was sequenced for a study of cytotoxic CD8 clonotypes in ibrutinib-treated CLL. In the study overall: Response specimens were obtained following a median treatment duration of approximately 11 months, with a range of 6 to 36.

CDR1 is MDHEN, CDR2 SYDVKM, per germline. This CDR3 is built from 15 residues. The V end lost 11 bases, the J end lost 3 bases, and 20 bases lay between the germline ends. Whole-study findings and limits: Clonality went higher at ibrutinib response and then dropped back toward baseline at progression.

A note on this clone: Its antigen remains unidentified.

Here immunoSEQ multiplex PCR was the method, and the copy in TCRdb shows in-frame clones only, minus some. Among over 250,000 clones listed, 76% were seen once. This clonotype was sampled from a human donor with chronic lymphocytic leukemia. The rearrangement joins TRBV28 to TRBJ1-5, with D perhaps TRBD1 (6 bases). Material: PBMCs, obtained at disease progression, from a patient treated with ibrutinib. The CDR3 sequence: CAAAIQGGVNQPQHF. The DNA of the CDR3 is TGTGCCGCGGCAATACAAGGGGGAGTCAATCAGCCCCAGCATTTT.